The present entry profiles one T cell receptor beta chain with its context. This specimen belongs to a study of patients and donors after allogeneic stem cell transplantation. One entry per CDR3 protein, called by TCRdb with MiXCR from the RT-PCR reads. This table holds about a million distinct CDR3 sequences, roughly 18% found once. J lost 8 bases, V lost 4 bases, and 16 bases had no gene match. The CDR3 has 17 amino acids. Germline V gene sequence: CDR1 SGHRS, CDR2 YFSETQ. This sequence was found in a human donor who was either an allogeneic HSCT recipient or a stem cell or donor lymphocyte infusion donor (not recorded which). It is not recorded whose cells these are; they may come from a transplant donor. J is TRBJ2-1 and V is TRBV5-1, with 9 bases matching TRBD1. The sequenced sample consisted of blood, either unsorted or a sorted T cell fraction (not recorded which). CDR3 sequence (DNA): TGCGCCAGCAGCCCTGCTCCGGGACAGGGAAGGAGGGATGAGCAGTTCTTC. Encoded protein: CASSPAPGQGRRDEQFF.